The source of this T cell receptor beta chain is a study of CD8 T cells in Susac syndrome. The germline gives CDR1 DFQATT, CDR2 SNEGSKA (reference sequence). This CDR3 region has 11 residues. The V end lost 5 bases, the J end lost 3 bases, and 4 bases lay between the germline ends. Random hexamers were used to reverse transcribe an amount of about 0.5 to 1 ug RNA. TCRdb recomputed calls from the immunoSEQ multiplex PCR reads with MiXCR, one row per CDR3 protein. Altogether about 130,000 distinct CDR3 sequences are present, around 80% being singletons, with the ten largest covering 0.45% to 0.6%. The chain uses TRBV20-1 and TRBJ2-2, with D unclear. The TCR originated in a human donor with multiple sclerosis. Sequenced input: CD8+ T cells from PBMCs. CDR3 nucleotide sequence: TGCAGTGCTCCGGACACCGGGGAGCTGTTTTTT. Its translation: CSAPDTGELFF.